What follows describes a single T cell receptor (beta chain). Using immunoSEQ multiplex PCR, the repertoire was profiled, and TCRdb retains in-frame clones only, with some absent. Here the sample spans around 84,000 clones, around 85% being singletons. This entry belongs to a study of OX40 agonist ivuxolimab in advanced cancers. The CDR3 is made up of 15 amino acids. Germline CDR1 is GTSNPN and CDR2 is SVGIG (reference sequence). V shed 0 bases and J shed 6 bases, with 16 bases lying between them. J is TRBJ2-3 and V is TRBV30, with D unclear. This receptor was obtained from an adult with an advanced solid tumor such as melanoma, head and neck, liver or kidney cancer. The source was CD4+ or CD8+ T cells sorted from blood, collected in a trial of the OX40 agonist ivuxolimab. The CDR3 here is CAWSVILAPRDTQYF. In DNA, the CDR3 is TGTGCCTGGAGTGTAATTTTAGCCCCCAGGGATACGCAGTATTTT.